The sequence of this T cell receptor (beta chain) was determined in a study of prognosis after radiotherapy for stage I lung cancer. Study context: Under 15 men and six or seven women, aged about 50 to 95 and with a median age of roughly 74 years, made up the patients. Radiotherapy: SBRT, 3 to 5 fractions, biologically effective dose at least 100 Gy.

Investigators drew roughly 6.2 milliliters of peripheral blood at each of two time points. Germline-derived CDR1 and CDR2 are SNHLY and FYNNEI. The CDR3 loop spans 13 amino acids. V shed 0 bases and J shed 4 bases, with 6 bases lying between them. Template was genomic DNA; TCR beta CDR3 amplified in two multiplex PCR rounds. First-round PCR, the initial amplification, used primers specific to each TRBV and TRBJ gene. TCRdb itself ran the multiplex PCR reads through MiXCR, one entry per CDR3 protein. This table holds around 30,000 distinct CDR3 sequences, about 29% found once. This clonotype was recorded many times.

The clonotype was recovered from a donor of 50 years or more with non-small cell lung cancer. V is TRBV2 and J is TRBJ2-5; D is unresolved. Here the sequenced sample was PBMCs, taken before or after stereotactic body radiation therapy (not recorded which). CDR3 residues: CASSEAQLETQYF. The DNA for the CDR3 is TGTGCCAGCAGTGAAGCACAATTAGAGACCCAGTACTTC.